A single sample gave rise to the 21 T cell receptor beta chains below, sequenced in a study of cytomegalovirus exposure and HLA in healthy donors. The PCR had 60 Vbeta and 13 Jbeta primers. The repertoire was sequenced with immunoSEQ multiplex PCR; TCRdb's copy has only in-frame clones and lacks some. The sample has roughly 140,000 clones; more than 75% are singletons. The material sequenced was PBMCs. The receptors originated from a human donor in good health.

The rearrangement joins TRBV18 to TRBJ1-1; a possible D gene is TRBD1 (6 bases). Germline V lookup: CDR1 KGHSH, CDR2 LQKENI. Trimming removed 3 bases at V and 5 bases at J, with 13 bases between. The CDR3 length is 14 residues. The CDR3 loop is CASSPEGGGTEAFF. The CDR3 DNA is TGTGCCAGCTCACCCGAAGGGGGGGGAACTGAAGCTTTCTTT.

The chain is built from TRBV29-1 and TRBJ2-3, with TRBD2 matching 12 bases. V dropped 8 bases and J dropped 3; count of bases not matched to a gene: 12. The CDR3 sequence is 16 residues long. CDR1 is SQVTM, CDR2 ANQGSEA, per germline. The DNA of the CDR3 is TGCAGCCTAAGCTCACTAGCGGGAGGTCTAACAGATACGCAGTATTTT. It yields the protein CSLSSLAGGLTDTQYF.

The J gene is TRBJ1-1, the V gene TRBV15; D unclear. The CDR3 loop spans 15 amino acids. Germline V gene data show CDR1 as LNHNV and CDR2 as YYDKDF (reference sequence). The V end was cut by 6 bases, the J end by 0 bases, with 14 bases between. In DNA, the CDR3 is TGTGCCACCAGTCCCCCCGAGGACTTGAACACTGAAGCTTTCTTT. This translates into CATSPPEDLNTEAFF.

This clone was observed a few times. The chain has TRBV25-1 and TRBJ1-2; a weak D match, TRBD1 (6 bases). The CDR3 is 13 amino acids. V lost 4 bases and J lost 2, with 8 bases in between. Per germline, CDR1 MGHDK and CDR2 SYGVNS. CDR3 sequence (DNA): TGTGCCAGCAGTGCAGGGACAAACTATGGCTACACCTTC. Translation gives CASSAGTNYGYTF.

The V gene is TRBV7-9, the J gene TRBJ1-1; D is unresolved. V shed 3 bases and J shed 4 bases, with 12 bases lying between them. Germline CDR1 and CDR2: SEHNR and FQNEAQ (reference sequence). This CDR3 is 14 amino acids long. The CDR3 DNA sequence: TGTGCCAGCAGCTTTATGTCAGTCACCACTGAAGCTTTCTTT. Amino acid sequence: CASSFMSVTTEAFF.

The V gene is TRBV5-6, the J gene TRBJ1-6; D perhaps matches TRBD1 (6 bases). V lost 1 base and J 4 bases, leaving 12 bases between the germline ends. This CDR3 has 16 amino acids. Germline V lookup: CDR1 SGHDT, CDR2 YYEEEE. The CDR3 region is CASSLQIRGYNSPLHF. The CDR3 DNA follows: TGTGCCAGCAGCTTGCAAATCAGGGGTTATAATTCACCCCTCCACTTT.

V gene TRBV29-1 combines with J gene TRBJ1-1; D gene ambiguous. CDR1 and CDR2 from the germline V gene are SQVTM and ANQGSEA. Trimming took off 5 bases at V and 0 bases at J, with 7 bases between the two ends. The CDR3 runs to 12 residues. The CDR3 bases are TGCAGCGTTTCGCGGATGAACACTGAAGCTTTCTTT. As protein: CSVSRMNTEAFF.

The CDR3 here is CASSAQGISGSSYEQYF. CDR3 sequence (DNA): TGTGCCAGCAGCGCCCAGGGAATTAGCGGGAGCTCCTACGAGCAGTACTTC. V is TRBV5-5 and J is TRBJ2-5; 9 bases fit TRBD2. The J call may be in error: the DNA end matches TRBJ2-7 better. The CDR3 is 17 amino acids. Germline assignment: CDR1 SGHKS and CDR2 YYEKEE (reference sequence).

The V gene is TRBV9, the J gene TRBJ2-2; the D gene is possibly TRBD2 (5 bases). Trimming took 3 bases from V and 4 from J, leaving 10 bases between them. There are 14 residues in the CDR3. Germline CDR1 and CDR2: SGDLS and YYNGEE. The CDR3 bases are TGTGCCAGCAGCGCTAAAGGAGGCACCGGGGAGCTGTTTTTT. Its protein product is CASSAKGGTGELFF. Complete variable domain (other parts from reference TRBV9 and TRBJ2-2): DSGVTQTPKHLITATGQRVTLRCSPRSGDLSVYWYQQSLDQGLQFLIQYYNGEERAKGNILERFSAQQFPDLHSELNLSSLELGDSALYFCASSAKGGTGELFFGEGSRLTVL.

CDR3 sequence reads: CASSSLNRDEAFF. The CDR3 coding sequence is TGTGCCAGCAGCTCCTTAAACAGGGACGAAGCTTTCTTT. This chain joins TRBV7-9 and TRBJ1-1, with a weak D call TRBD1 (6 bases). Trimming stripped 4 bases from V and 8 bases from J, with 14 bases between. Germline CDR1 and CDR2: SEHNR and FQNEAQ (reference sequence). This CDR3 spans 13 amino acids.

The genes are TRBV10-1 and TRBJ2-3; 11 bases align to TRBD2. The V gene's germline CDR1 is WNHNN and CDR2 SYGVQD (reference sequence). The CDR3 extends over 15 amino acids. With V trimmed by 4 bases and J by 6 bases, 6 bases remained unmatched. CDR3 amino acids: CASSVTSGSRDTQYF. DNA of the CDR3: TGCGCCAGCAGTGTAACTAGCGGGAGCAGGGATACGCAGTATTTT.

CDR3 DNA: TGCGCCAGCAGCCAACAGGGGATGGCTGAAGCTTTCTTT. It is translated as CASSQQGMAEAFF. V usage is TRBV4-1 and J usage is TRBJ1-1, with D tentatively TRBD1 (6 bases). This CDR3 is 13 amino acids long. The V end was cut by 2 bases, the J end by 6 bases, with 10 bases between. Per the germline V gene, CDR1 is MGHRA and CDR2 is YSYEKL.

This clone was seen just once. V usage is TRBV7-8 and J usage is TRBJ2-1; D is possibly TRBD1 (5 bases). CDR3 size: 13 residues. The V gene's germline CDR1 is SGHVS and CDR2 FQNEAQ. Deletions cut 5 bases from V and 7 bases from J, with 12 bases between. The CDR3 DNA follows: TGTGCCAGCAGCCTCGACAGAGCAAATGAGCAGTTCTTC. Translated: CASSLDRANEQFF.

The CDR3 bases are TGTGCCAGCAGCTTGGTTGACAGGGGGGACGGGGAGCTGTTTTTT. It specifies CASSLVDRGDGELFF. This sequence joins TRBV7-3 and TRBJ2-2; TRBD1 matches at 9 bases. CDR1 is SGHTA and CDR2 is FQGTGA in the germline V gene. The J segment lost 7 bases and the V segment lost 3 bases, leaving 6 bases of the junction unmatched. The CDR3 consists of 15 residues.

CDR3 in amino acids: CASREDYGGVGSNQPQHF. For the CDR3, the DNA is TGTGCCAGCAGGGAAGACTACGGGGGGGTCGGAAGCAATCAGCCCCAGCATTTT. The V call is TRBV7-8, the J call TRBJ1-5; D perhaps matches TRBD1 (5 bases). Germline V gene data show CDR1 as SGHVS and CDR2 as FQNEAQ. V dropped 6 bases and J dropped 1 base, with 22 bases sitting between them. The CDR3 is 18 residues long.

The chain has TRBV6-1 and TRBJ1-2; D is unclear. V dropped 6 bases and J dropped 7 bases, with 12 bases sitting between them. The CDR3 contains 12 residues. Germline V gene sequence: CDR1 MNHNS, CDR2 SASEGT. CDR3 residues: CASRPPGSGYTF. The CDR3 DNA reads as TGTGCCAGCAGGCCGCCGGGGTCTGGCTACACCTTC.

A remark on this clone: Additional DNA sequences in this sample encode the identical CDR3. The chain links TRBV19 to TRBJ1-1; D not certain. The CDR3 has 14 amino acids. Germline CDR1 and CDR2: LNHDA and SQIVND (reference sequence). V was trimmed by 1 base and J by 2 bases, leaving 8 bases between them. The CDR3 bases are TGTGCCAGTAGTATAGGGGCCGGTAACACTGAAGCTTTCTTT. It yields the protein CASSIGAGNTEAFF.

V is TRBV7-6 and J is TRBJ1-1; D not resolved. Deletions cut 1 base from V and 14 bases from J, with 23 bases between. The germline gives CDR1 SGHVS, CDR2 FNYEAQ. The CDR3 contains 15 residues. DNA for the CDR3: TGTGCCAGCAGCTTAGGATCCCGATTGTTAGGAGTATCCTTCTTT. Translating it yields CASSLGSRLLGVSFF.

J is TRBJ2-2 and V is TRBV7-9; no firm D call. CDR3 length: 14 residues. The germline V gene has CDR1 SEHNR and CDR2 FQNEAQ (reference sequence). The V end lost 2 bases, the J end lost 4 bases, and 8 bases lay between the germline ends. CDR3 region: CASSLNRVTGELFF. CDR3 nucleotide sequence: TGTGCCAGCAGCTTAAACAGAGTCACCGGGGAGCTGTTTTTT.

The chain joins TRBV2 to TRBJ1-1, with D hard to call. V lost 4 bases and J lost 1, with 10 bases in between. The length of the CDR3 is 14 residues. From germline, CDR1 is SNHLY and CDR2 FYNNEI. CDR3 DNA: TGTGCCAGCAGTGTAAGCCCGGGGAACACTGAAGCTTTCTTT. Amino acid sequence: CASSVSPGNTEAFF. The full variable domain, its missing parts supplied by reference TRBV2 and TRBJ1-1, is EPEVTQTPSHQVTQMGQEVILRCVPISNHLYFYWYRQILGQKVEFLVSFYNNEISEKSEIFDDQFSVERPDGSNFTLKIRSTKLEDSAMYFCASSVSPGNTEAFFGQGTRLTVV.

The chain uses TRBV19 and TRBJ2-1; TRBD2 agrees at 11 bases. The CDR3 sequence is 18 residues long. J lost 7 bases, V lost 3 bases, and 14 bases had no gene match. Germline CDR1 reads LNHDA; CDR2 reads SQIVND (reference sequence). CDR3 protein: CASSILGLAAYRGNEQFF. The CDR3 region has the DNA TGTGCCAGTAGTATCCTGGGACTAGCGGCCTACAGAGGGAATGAGCAGTTCTTC.